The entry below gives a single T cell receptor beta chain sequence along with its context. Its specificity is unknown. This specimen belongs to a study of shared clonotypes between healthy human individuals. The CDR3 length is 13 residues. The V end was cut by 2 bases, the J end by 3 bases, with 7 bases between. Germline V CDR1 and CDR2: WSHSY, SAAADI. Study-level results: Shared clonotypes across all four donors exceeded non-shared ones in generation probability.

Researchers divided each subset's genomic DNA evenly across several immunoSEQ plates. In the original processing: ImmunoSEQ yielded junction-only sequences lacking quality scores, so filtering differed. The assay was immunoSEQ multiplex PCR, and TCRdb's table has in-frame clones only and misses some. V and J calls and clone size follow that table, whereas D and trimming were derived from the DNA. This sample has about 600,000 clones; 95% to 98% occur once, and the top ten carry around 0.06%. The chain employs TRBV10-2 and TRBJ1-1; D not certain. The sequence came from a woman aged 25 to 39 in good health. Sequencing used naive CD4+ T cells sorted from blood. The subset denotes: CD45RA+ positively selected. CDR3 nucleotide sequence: TGCGCCAGCAGTGAGGGGGAGTACACTGAAGCTTTCTTT. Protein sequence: CASSEGEYTEAFF.